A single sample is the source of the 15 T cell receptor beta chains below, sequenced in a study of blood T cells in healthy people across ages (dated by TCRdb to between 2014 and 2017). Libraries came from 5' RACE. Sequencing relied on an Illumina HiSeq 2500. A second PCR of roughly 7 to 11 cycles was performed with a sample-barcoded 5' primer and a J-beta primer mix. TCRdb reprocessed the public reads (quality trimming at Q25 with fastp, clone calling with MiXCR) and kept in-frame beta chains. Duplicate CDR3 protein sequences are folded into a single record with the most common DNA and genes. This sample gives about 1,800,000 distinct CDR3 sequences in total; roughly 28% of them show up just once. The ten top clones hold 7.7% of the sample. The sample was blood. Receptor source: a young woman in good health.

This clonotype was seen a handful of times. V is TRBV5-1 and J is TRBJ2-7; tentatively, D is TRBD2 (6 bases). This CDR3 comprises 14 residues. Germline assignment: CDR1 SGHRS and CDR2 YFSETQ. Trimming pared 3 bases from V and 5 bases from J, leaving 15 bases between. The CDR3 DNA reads TGCGCCAGCAGCTGGGGCTCTAGCGTGGACGAGCAGTACTTC. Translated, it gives CASSWGSSVDEQYF.

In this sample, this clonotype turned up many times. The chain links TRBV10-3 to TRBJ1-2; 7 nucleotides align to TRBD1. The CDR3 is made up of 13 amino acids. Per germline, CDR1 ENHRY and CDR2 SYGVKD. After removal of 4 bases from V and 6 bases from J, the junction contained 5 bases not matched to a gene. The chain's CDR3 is CAISGQGYDGYTF. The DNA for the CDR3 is TGTGCCATCAGTGGACAGGGATACGATGGCTACACCTTC.

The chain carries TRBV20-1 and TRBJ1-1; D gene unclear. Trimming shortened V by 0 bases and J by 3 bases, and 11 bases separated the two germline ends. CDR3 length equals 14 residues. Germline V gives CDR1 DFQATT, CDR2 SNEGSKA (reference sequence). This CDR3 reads CSARELIGHTEAFF. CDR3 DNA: TGCAGTGCTAGAGAGCTGATAGGTCACACTGAAGCTTTCTTT.

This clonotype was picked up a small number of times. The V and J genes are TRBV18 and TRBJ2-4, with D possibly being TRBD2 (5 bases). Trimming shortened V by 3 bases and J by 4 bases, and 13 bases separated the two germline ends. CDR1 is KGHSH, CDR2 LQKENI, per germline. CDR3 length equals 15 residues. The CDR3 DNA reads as TGTGCCAGCTCACCCCCGAGGGATCATAAAAACATTCAGTACTTC. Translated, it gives CASSPPRDHKNIQYF. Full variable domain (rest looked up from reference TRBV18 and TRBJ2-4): NAGVMQNPRHLVRRRGQEARLRCSPMKGHSHVYWYRQLPEEGLKFMVYLQKENIIDESGMPKERFSAEFPKEGPSILRIQQVVRGDSAAYFCASSPPRDHKNIQYFGAGTRLSVL.

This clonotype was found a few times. The CDR3 loop is CAISDSRGYSNQPQHF. CDR3 coding DNA: TGTGCCATCAGCGACAGCAGGGGATATAGCAATCAGCCCCAGCATTTT. The J gene is TRBJ1-5, the V gene TRBV10-3; D perhaps matches TRBD1 (6 bases). Trimming pared 6 bases from V and 0 bases from J, leaving 15 bases between. Germline-derived CDR1 and CDR2 are ENHRY and SYGVKD. The CDR3 is made up of 16 amino acids.

This chain's CDR3 is CASRGEDPGELFF. CDR3 DNA: TGCGCCAGCAGGGGGGAAGACCCCGGGGAGCTGTTTTTT. The chain joins TRBV10-2 to TRBJ2-2; tentatively, D is TRBD1 or TRBD2 (5 bases each). V lost 6 bases and J 6 bases, leaving 11 bases between the germline ends. Germline assignment: CDR1 WSHSY and CDR2 SAAADI. CDR3 length: 13 amino acids.

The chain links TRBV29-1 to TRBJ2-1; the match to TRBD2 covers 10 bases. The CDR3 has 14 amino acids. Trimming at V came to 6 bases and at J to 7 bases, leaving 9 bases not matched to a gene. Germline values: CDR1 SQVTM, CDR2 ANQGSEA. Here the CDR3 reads CSVRSGGAMNEQFF. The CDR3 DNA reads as TGCAGCGTGAGGAGCGGGGGGGCCATGAATGAGCAGTTCTTC.

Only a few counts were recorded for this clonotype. The DNA of the CDR3 is TGCGCCAGCAGAAGTCAATACAGGGTGAACACTGAAGCTTTCTTT. Its protein is CASRSQYRVNTEAFF. The V call is TRBV5-1, the J call TRBJ1-1, with a weak D call TRBD1 (6 bases). This CDR3 has 15 residues. In germline, CDR1 is SGHRS, CDR2 YFSETQ. Trimming cost V 5 bases and J 0 bases, with 14 bases left between them.

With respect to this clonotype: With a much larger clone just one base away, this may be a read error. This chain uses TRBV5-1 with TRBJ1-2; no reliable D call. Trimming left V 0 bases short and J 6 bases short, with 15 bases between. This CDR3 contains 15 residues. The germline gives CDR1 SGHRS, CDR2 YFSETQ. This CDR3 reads CASSLEGREDHGYTF. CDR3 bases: TGCGCCAGCAGCTTGGAAGGGAGGGAAGACCATGGCTACACCTTC.

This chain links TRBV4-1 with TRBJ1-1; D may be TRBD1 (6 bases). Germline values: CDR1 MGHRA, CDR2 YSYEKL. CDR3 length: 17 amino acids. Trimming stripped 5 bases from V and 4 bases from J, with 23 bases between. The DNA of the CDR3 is TGCGCCAGCAGCGGGGACGGCTACCGCCAAGGGGGCACTGAAGCTTTCTTT. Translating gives CASSGDGYRQGGTEAFF.

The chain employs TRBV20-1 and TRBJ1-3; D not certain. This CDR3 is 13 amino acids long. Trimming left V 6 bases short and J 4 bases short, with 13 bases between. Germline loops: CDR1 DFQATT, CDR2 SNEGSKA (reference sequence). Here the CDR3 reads CSAPTDKGNTIYF. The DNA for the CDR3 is TGCAGTGCCCCTACCGATAAGGGAAACACCATATATTTT.

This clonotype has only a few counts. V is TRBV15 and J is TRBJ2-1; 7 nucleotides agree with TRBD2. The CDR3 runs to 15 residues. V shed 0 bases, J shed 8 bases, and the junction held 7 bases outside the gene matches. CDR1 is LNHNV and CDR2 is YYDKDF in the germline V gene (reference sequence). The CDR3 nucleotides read TGTGCCACCAGCAGAGAGGGGAGGGCCTATGATGAGCAGTTCTTC. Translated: CATSREGRAYDEQFF.

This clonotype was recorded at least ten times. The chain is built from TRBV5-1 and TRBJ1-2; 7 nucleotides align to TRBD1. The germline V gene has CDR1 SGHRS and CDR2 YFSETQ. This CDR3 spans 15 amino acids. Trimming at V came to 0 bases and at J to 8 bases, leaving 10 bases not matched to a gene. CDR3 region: CASSLEGGGAGGYTF. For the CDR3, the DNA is TGCGCCAGCAGCTTGGAAGGAGGGGGCGCAGGGGGCTACACCTTC. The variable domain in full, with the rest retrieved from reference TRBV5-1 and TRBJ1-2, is KAGVTQTPRYLIKTRGQQVTLSCSPISGHRSVSWYQQTPGQGLQFLFEYFSETQRNKGNFPGRFSGRQFSNSRSEMNVSTLELGDSALYLCASSLEGGGAGGYTFGSGTRLTVV.

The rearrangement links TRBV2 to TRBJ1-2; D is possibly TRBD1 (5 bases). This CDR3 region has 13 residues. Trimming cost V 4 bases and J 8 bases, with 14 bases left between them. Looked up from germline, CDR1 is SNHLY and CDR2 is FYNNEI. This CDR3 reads CASSVGVPWGYTF. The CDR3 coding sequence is TGTGCCAGCAGTGTGGGGGTCCCCTGGGGCTACACCTTC. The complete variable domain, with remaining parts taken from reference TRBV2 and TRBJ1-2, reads EPEVTQTPSHQVTQMGQEVILRCVPISNHLYFYWYRQILGQKVEFLVSFYNNEISEKSEIFDDQFSVERPDGSNFTLKIRSTKLEDSAMYFCASSVGVPWGYTFGSGTRLTVV.

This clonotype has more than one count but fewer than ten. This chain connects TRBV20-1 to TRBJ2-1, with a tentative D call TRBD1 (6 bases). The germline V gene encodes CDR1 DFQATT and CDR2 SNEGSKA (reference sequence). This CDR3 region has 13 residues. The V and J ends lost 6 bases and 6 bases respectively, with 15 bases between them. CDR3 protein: CSAPDSTRNEQFF. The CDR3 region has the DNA TGCAGTGCCCCGGACAGTACCCGCAATGAGCAGTTCTTC.